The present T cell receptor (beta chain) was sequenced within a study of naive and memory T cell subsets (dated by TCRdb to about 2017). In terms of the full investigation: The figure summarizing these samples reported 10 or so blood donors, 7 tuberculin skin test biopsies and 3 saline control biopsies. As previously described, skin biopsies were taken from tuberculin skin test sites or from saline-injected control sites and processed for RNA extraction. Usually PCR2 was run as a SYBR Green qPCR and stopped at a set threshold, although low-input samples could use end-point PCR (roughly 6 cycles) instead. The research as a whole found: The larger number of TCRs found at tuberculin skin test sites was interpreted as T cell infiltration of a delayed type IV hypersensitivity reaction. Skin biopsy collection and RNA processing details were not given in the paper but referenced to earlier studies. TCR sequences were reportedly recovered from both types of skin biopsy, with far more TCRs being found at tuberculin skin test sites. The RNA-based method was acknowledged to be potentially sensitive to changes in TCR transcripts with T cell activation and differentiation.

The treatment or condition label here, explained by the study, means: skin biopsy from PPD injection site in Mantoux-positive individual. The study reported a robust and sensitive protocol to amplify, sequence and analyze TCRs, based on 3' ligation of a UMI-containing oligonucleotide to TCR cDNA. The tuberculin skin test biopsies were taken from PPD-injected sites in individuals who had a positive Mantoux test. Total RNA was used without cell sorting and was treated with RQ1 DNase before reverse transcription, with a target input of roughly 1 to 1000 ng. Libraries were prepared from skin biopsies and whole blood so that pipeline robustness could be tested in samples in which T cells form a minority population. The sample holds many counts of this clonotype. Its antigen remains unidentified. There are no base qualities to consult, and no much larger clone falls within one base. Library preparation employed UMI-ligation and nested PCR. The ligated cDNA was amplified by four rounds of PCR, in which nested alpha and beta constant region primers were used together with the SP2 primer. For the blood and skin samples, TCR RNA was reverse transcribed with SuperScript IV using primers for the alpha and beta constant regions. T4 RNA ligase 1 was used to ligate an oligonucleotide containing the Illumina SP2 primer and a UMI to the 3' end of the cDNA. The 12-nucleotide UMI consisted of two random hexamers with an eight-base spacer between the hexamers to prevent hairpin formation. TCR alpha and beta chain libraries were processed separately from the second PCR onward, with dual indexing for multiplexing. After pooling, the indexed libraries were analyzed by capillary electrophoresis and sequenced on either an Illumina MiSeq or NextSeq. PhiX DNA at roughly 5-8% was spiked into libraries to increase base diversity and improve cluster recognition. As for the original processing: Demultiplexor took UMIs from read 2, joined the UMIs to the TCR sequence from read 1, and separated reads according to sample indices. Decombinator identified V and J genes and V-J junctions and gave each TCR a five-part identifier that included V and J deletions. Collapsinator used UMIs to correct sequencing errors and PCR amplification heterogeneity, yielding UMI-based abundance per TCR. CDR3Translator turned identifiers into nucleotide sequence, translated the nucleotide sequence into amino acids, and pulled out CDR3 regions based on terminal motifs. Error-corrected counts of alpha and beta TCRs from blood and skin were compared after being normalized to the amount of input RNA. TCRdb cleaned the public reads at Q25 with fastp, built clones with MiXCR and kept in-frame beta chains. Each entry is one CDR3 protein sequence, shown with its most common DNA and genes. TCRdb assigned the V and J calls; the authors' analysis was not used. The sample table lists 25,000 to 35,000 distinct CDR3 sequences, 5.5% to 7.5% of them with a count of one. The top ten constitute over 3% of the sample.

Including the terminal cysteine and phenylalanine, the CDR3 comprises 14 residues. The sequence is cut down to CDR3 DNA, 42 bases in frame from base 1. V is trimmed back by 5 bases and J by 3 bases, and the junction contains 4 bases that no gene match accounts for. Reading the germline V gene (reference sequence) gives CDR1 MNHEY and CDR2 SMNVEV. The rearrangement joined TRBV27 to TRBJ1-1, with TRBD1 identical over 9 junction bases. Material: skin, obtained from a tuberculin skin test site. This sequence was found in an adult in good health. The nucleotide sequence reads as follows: TGTGCCAGCAGTACACAGGGGGCGCACACTGAAGCTTTCTTT. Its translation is CASSTQGAHTEAFF.